This T cell receptor (beta chain) was sequenced in a study of T cell responses to AZD1222 COVID-19 vaccine. Study findings and constraints: Spike-wide coverage was observed for vaccine-associated CD4 TCRs, with dominant responses at 160-218 and 743-854.

Turning to this clone: Antigen unknown.

This CDR3 has 16 amino acids. Germline lookup yields CDR1 LNHDA and CDR2 SQIVND (reference sequence). J gave up 4 bases and V 5 bases, and 11 bases lay outside the gene matches. Only in-frame clones appear in the TCRdb table, and some are missing; sequencing was by immunoSEQ multiplex PCR. This table holds around 100,000 clones, roughly nine tenths found once. The rearrangement links TRBV19 to TRBJ2-3; 8 positions agree with TRBD2. This TCR came from an adult who received the MenACWY meningococcal vaccine as a control. Sequenced here: peripheral blood, sampled 28 days after the second dose of the MenACWY control vaccine. The CDR3 sequence is CASSVIAGRAADTQYF. The CDR3 coding sequence is TGTGCCAGTAGTGTAATAGCGGGGCGCGCCGCAGATACGCAGTATTTT.